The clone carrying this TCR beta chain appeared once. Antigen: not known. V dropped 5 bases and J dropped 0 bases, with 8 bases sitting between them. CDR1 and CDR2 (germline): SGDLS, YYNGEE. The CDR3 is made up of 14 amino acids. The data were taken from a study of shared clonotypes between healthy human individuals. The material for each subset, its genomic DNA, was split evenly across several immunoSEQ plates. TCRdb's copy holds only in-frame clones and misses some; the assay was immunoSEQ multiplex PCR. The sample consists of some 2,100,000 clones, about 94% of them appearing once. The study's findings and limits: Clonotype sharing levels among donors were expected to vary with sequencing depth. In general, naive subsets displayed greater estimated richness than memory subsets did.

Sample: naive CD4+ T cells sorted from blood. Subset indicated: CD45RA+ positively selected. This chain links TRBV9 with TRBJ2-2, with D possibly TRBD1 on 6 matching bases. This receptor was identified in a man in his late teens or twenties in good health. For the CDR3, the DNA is TGTGCCAGCAGACAGGGTTCGAACACCGGGGAGCTGTTTTTT. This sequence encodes CASRQGSNTGELFF.